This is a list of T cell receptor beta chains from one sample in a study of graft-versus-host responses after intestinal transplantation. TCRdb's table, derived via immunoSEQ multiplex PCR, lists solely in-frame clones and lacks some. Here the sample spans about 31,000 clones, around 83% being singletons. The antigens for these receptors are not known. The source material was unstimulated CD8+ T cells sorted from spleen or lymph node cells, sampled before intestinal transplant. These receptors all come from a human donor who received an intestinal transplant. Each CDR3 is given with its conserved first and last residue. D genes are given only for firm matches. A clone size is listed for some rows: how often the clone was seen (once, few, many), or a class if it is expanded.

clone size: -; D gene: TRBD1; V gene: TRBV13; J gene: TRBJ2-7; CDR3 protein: CASSSTTGWGEQYF; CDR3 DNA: TGTGCCAGCAGCTCCACGACAGGGTGGGGCGAGCAGTACTTC
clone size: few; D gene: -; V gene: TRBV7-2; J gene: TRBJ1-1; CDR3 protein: CASSSSTWVWGGAFF; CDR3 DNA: TGTGCCAGCAGCTCCTCGACTTGGGTTTGGGGGGGAGCTTTCTTT
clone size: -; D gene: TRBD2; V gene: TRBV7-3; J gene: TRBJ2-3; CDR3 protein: CASSLDGRTSGRSTDTQYF; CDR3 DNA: TGTGCCAGCAGCTTAGACGGCCGGACTAGCGGGAGGAGCACAGATACGCAGTATTTT
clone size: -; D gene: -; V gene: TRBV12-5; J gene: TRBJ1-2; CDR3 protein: CASAPGGNYGYTF; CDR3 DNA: TGTGCTAGTGCCCCCGGGGGTAACTATGGCTACACCTTC
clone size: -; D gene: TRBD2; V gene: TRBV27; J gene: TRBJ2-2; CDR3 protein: CASSLGVAGRTGELFF; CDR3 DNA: TGTGCCAGCAGTTTAGGGGTAGCGGGTCGCACCGGGGAGCTGTTTTTT
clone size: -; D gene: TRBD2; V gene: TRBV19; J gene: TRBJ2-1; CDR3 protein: CASSGASGTSGYNEQFF; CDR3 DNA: TGTGCCAGTAGCGGGGCCTCAGGGACTAGCGGATACAATGAGCAGTTCTTC
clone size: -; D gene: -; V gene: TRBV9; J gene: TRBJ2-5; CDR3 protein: CASSVFGTMGETQYF; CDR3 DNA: TGTGCCAGCAGCGTTTTCGGGACAATGGGAGAGACCCAGTACTTC
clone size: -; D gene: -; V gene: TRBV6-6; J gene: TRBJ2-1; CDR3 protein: CAIASASYNEQFF; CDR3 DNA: TGTGCCATCGCTAGCGCATCCTACAATGAGCAGTTCTTC
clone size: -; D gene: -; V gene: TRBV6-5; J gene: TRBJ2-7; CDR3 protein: CASSYTSPGEQYF; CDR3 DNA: TGTGCCAGCAGTTATACTTCCCCGGGGGAGCAGTACTTC
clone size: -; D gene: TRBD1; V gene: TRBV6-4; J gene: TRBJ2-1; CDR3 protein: CASSKDRDGGNEQFF; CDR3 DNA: TGTGCCAGCAGTAAGGACAGGGACGGGGGCAATGAGCAGTTCTTC
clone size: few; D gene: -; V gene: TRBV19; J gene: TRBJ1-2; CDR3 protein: CASSMMGVGAGYTF; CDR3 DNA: TGTGCCAGTAGTATGATGGGCGTGGGGGCAGGCTACACCTTC
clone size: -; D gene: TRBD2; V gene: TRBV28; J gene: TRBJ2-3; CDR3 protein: CASSSGEYTDTQYF; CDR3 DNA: TGTGCCAGCAGTAGCGGGGAATACACAGATACGCAGTATTTT
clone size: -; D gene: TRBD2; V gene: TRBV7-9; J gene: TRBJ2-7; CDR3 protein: CASSPSPGLAGPAYEQYF; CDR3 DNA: TGTGCCAGCAGCCCATCCCCGGGACTAGCGGGCCCTGCCTACGAGCAGTACTTC
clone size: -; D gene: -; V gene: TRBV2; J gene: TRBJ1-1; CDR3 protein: CASILVGGFSTEAFF; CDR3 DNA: TGTGCCAGCATCCTAGTGGGAGGATTTAGCACTGAAGCTTTCTTT
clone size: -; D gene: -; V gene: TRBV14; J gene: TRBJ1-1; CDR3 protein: CASSQEALDRNTEAFF; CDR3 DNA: TGTGCCAGCAGCCAAGAAGCCCTCGACAGAAACACTGAAGCTTTCTTT
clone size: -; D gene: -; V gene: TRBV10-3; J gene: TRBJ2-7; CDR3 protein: CAIRWQDEQYF; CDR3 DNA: TGTGCCATCAGGTGGCAGGACGAGCAGTACTTC
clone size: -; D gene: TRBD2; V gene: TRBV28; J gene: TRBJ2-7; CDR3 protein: CASELAGTEQYF; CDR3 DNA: TGTGCCAGCGAACTAGCGGGGACCGAGCAGTACTTC